This TCR beta chain derives from a study of glioma-infiltrating T cells after dendritic cell vaccination. Study-wide context: Treatment, given 2003 to 2012, was autologous tumor lysate-pulsed dendritic cell vaccination.

The PCR used 60 V beta and 13 J beta primers. The assay was immunoSEQ multiplex PCR, and TCRdb's table has in-frame clones only and misses some. The profile covers roughly 60,000 clones, with approximately 86% appearing a single time and around a tenth taken by the ten largest. Study observations and caveats: No direct clonality-survival link was found; a diverse polyclonal response may matter.

As for this clone: Its antigen is still unknown.

V was trimmed by 4 bases and J by 2 bases, leaving 10 bases between them. This CDR3 is 14 amino acids long. Germline V lookup: CDR1 SGHDT, CDR2 YYEEEE. The time point was: after dendritic cell vaccination, including at tumor progression/relapse. The TCR comes from a human donor with glioblastoma. The chain has TRBV5-6 and TRBJ1-5; D call uncertain. Sequences were derived from blood, sampled after dendritic cell vaccination. The CDR3 protein is CASSRRVGNQPQHF. CDR3 bases: TGTGCCAGCAGCCGGAGAGTGGGCAATCAGCCCCAGCATTTT.